A selection of T cell receptor beta chains follows, all from one sample in a study of CD8+CD57+ T cells in acquired aplastic anemia. MiXCR, applied by TCRdb to the reads, yields one record per CDR3 protein. The table has 200,000 to 250,000 distinct CDR3 sequences, roughly half seen once. Input material: sorted CD4+, CD8+, or CD8+CD57+ T cells (not recorded which) from PBMCs. These TCRs come from a human donor with aplastic anemia. The CDR3 runs from the conserved cysteine through the conserved F or W. A D gene is named only where the DNA matches it firmly. Size values are once, few and many counts, or a class for expanded clones, and some rows have none.

d_gene	j_gene	v_gene	abundance	CDR3nt	CDR3aa
-	TRBJ2-3	TRBV4-1	many	TGCGCCAGCAGCCAAGGTGCTAGCACAGATACGCAGTATTTT	CASSQGASTDTQYF
-	TRBJ2-7	TRBV6-2/TRBV6-3	few	TGTGCCAGCAGCGAGACACCGGGACCTAACTACGAGCAGTACTTC	CASSETPGPNYEQYF
TRBD1	TRBJ1-2	TRBV7-2	-	TGTGCCAGCAGCCCTGACAGGGCGGTGCCAGGCTACACCTTC	CASSPDRAVPGYTF
-	TRBJ1-4	TRBV7-6	many	TGTGCCAGCAGCTTAGCGGGAGGGGGACGTAACGAAAAACTGTTTTTT	CASSLAGGGRNEKLFF
-	TRBJ2-5	TRBV14	-	TGTGCCAGCAGCCAAGAGGTGGGGGGGACCCAGTACTTC	CASSQEVGGTQYF
-	TRBJ1-2	TRBV11-2	many	TGTGCCAGCAGCTTTCCGCGTGGGGACGGCTACACCTTC	CASSFPRGDGYTF
TRBD1	TRBJ2-7	TRBV6-5	-	TGTGCCAGCAGCGGACAGGGTGAGCAGTACTTC	CASSGQGEQYF
TRBD2	TRBJ2-1	TRBV10-1	-	TGCGCCAGCAGGTCTAGCGGGGGGGCTTACAATGAGCAGTTCTTC	CASRSSGGAYNEQFF
TRBD2	TRBJ2-1	TRBV20-1	-	TGCAGTGCTAGAAATCTAGCGGGAGTCTACAATGAGCAGTTCTTC	CSARNLAGVYNEQFF
TRBD1	TRBJ1-5	TRBV10-1	-	TGCGCCAGCACCACCGGTGCCGGGACAGCCTTCCAGCATTTT	CASTTGAGTAFQHF
-	TRBJ1-5	TRBV19	many	TGTGCCAGTAGTATACGGGGGCCTCAGCCCCAGCATTTT	CASSIRGPQPQHF
TRBD1	TRBJ1-4	TRBV27	-	TGTGCCAGCAGTGGGATGACAGGGGTGACGAAAAAACTGTTTTTT	CASSGMTGVTKKLFF
-	TRBJ2-7	TRBV5-1	-	TGCGCCAGCAGCTCCGTGGGAGCGAGCCTTGGCCCCTACGAGCAGTGCTTC	CASSSVGASLGPYEQCF
-	TRBJ2-3	TRBV19	many	TGTGCCAGTAGTACCTCTTGGGATACGCAGTATTTT	CASSTSWDTQYF
-	TRBJ2-7	TRBV13	many	TGTGCCAGCAGCTTCGCTGACTCCTACGAGCAGTACTTC	CASSFADSYEQYF
TRBD2	TRBJ2-3	TRBV19	-	TGTGCCAGACCGGGGGGGGGGGGCACAGATACGCAGTATTTT	CARPGGGGTDTQYF
TRBD2	TRBJ2-7	TRBV20-1	-	TGCAGTGCTAGAGCCGGACTAGCGACCTACGAGCAGTACTTC	CSARAGLATYEQYF
-	TRBJ2-2	TRBV29-1	once	TGCAGCGTTGCGCGCCAGGGTCCCCAGGGCTGTGCGAACACCGGGGAGCTGTTTTTT	CSVARQGPQGCANTGELFF
-	TRBJ1-5	TRBV7-8	many	TGTGCCAGCAGCTTGACGGAGAATAGCAATCAGCCCCAGCATTTT	CASSLTENSNQPQHF
TRBD1	TRBJ2-7	TRBV5-1	-	TGCGCCAGCAGCTCGGACAGGGTCGTCGGGGGCGAGCAGTACTTC	CASSSDRVVGGEQYF
-	TRBJ1-2	TRBV5-6	many	TGTGCCAGCAGCTTTACAGGGTACTATGGCTACACCTTC	CASSFTGYYGYTF
-	TRBJ2-7	TRBV6-2/TRBV6-3	many	TGTGCCAGCAGCAGGGACGCCTACGAGCAGTACTTC	CASSRDAYEQYF
-	TRBJ1-3	TRBV7-8	many	TGTGCCAGCAGCTTAGCTTACACAGGGACCCCGTCCTCTGGAAACACCATATATTTT	CASSLAYTGTPSSGNTIYF
-	TRBJ2-7	TRBV5-8	many	TGTGCCAGCAGCCCGAACCTACAGGGAGGCGAGCAGTACTTC	CASSPNLQGGEQYF
TRBD2	TRBJ2-3	TRBV6-4	many	TGTGCCAGCAGTGATGGCGGGAGGGCCACAGATACGCAGTATTTT	CASSDGGRATDTQYF
-	TRBJ2-1	TRBV28	few	TGTGCCAGCAGTTTGGCTAGCGGATACAGGGAAGACAATGAGCAGTTCTTC	CASSLASGYREDNEQFF
-	TRBJ1-1	TRBV5-1	many	TGCGCCAGCAGCTTGGGCGCCGGGTCTGAAGCTTTCTTT	CASSLGAGSEAFF
-	TRBJ1-2	TRBV7-2	-	TGTGCCAGCAGCCGAATGGGACTTAACTATGGCTACACCTTC	CASSRMGLNYGYTF
TRBD2	TRBJ2-7	TRBV9	many	TGTGCCAGCAGCGTAAGCGGGAGGGGAGCCGACGAGCAGTACTTC	CASSVSGRGADEQYF
-	TRBJ2-7	TRBV11-2	few	TGTGCCAGCAGCCCGGGGGGCCAGGCCTACGAGCAGTACTTC	CASSPGGQAYEQYF
-	TRBJ1-1	TRBV6-5	few	TGTGCCAGCAGTTACCGGCAGGGGATCATGAACACTGAAGCTTTCTTT	CASSYRQGIMNTEAFF
TRBD1	TRBJ2-7	TRBV9	-	TGTGCCAGCAGCGCGGACAGGGTCACCGACGAGCAGTACTTC	CASSADRVTDEQYF
-	TRBJ2-5	TRBV7-8	many	TGTGCCAGCAGCTTAGCGGTGGGGAGGGGGGGACAAGAGACCCAGTACTTC	CASSLAVGRGGQETQYF
TRBD2	TRBJ2-7	TRBV27	many	TGTGCCAGCAGTTTATCGAACAGCGGGGTGACCGAGCAGTACTTC	CASSLSNSGVTEQYF
TRBD2	TRBJ2-7	TRBV7-2	-	TGTGCCAGCACCAGACTAGCGCCGTACGAGCAGTACTTC	CASTRLAPYEQYF
-	TRBJ2-2	TRBV10-3	-	TGTGCCACCAGTGGCCCTAGCTCAGGGCACGGAGAGCTGTTTTTT	CATSGPSSGHGELFF
-	TRBJ1-6	TRBV5-1	few	TGCGCCAGCAGCGCTATACAGGGTGGTTCACCCCTCCACTTT	CASSAIQGGSPLHF